The source of this T cell receptor (beta chain) is a study of cytomegalovirus exposure and HLA in healthy donors. The wider study: Caucasian-associated ancestry cluster membership applied to about 83% of several hundred genotyped donors.

Findings and caveats of the study: Later work found that TCR association rates differed between HLA loci; DRB1 had the most and HLA-C the fewest. In a later analysis, TCR beta V- and J-gene trimming was associated with a missense DCLRE1C variant.

PCR was performed using 60 Vbeta and 13 Jbeta primers. Some clones are missing from TCRdb's copy, which holds only in-frame ones; the method was immunoSEQ multiplex PCR. The sample records about 130,000 clones, 74% being singletons. Germline CDR1 and CDR2: SGHNT and YENEEA. J gave up 4 bases and V 6 bases, and 9 bases lay outside the gene matches. This CDR3 comprises 15 residues. The table lists this clone with a few counts. Antigen: not known. The sequence derives from a man aged 18 to 30 in good health and CMV-seropositive. The genes are TRBV11-3 and TRBJ2-5; 9 nucleotides agree with TRBD1. Sequencing was performed on PBMCs. The CDR3 here is CASSQHPGQGETQYF. DNA of the CDR3: TGTGCCAGCAGTCAACATCCGGGACAGGGAGAGACCCAGTACTTC.